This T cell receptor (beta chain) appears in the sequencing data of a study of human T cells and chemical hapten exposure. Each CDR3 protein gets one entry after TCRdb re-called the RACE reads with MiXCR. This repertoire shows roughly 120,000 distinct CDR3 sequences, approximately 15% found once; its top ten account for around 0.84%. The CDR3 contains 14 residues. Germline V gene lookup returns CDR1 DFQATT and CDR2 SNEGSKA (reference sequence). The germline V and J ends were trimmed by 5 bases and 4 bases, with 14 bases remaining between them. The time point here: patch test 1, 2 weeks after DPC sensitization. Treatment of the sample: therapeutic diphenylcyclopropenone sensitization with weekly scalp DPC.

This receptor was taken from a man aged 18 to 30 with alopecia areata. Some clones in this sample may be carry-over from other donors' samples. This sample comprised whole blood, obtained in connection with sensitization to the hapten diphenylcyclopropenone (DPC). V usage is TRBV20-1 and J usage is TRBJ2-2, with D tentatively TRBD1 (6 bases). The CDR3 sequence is CSAPPGDRTGELFF. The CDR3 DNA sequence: TGCAGTGCTCCCCCAGGGGATCGCACCGGGGAGCTGTTTTTT.